The 6 T cell receptor beta chains below come from one sample, sequenced in a study of blood T cell repertoires in COVID-19 (dated by TCRdb to 2020 to 2022). Receptor libraries were prepared by the immunoSEQ multiplex PCR assay. TCRdb stores this immuneACCESS table with in-frame sequences only. Part of the clones is absent; in the studies checked, under half of the shortfall reflects unresolved V genes, and no reason is known for the rest. Recorded for this sample are tens of thousands of clones; 83% of them occurred a single time. The ten largest make up 6% to 7.5% of the sample. Sequencing was performed on peripheral blood. The source is a man in his 60s with active COVID-19.

A few counts support this clone. The chain has TRBV4-1 and TRBJ1-1; D is possibly TRBD1 (5 bases). V lost 4 bases to trimming and J lost 0 bases, with 15 bases between them. The CDR3 is 16 amino acids. Per germline, CDR1 MGHRA and CDR2 YSYEKL. Written as DNA, the CDR3 is TGCGCCAGCAGCCGGAAGGAGGGGACGGTGAACACTGAAGCTTTCTTT. It specifies CASSRKEGTVNTEAFF.

This clone was seen a single time. The rearrangement uses TRBV3-1 (or the pseudogene TRBV3-2) and TRBJ2-7; D may be TRBD1 (6 bases). The CDR3 extends over 14 amino acids. Germline V gene sequence: CDR1 LGHDT, CDR2 YNNKEL (reference sequence). Trimming shortened V by 0 bases and J by 5 bases, and 11 bases separated the two germline ends. This chain's CDR3 is CASSQDFKGDEQYF. As DNA, the CDR3 is TGTGCCAGCAGCCAAGATTTTAAGGGGGACGAGCAGTACTTC.

The genes are TRBV4-1 and TRBJ1-3; 12 nucleotides match TRBD1. J gave up 8 bases and V 1 base, and 9 bases lay outside the gene matches. Germline V CDR1 and CDR2: MGHRA, YSYEKL. The CDR3 loop spans 17 amino acids. The CDR3: CASSQVAGTGGLYTIYF. In DNA form, the CDR3 reads TGCGCCAGCAGCCAAGTAGCCGGGACAGGGGGCCTATACACCATATATTTT.

This chain uses TRBV28 with TRBJ2-7; 10 nucleotides match TRBD1. The V segment lost 9 bases and the J segment 2 bases; nucleotides outside the gene matches: 10. Germline CDR1 is MDHEN and CDR2 is SYDVKM. The CDR3 covers 15 residues. The CDR3 loop reads CASTGTGANPYEQYF. DNA of the CDR3: TGTGCCAGTACCGGGACAGGGGCTAATCCCTACGAGCAGTACTTC.

The chain uses TRBV19 and TRBJ1-5, with D perhaps matching TRBD1 (5 bases). The CDR3 is 17 amino acids. The V gene's germline CDR1 is LNHDA and CDR2 SQIVND (reference sequence). The ends were cut back, 3 bases at V and 0 bases at J, with 15 bases in the middle. This chain's CDR3 is CASSMGSDGHSNQPQHF. The CDR3 DNA reads TGTGCCAGTAGTATGGGGTCGGACGGACATAGCAATCAGCCCCAGCATTTT.

This chain uses TRBV10-3 with TRBJ2-3; possible D gene TRBD1, 5 bases. The V and J ends lost 0 bases and 11 bases respectively, with 15 bases between them. The germline gives CDR1 ENHRY, CDR2 SYGVKD. The CDR3 spans 14 residues. DNA for the CDR3: TGTGCCATCAGTGAGTCCCTGACAGCCCTTAGGCAGTATTTT. Its translation: CAISESLTALRQYF.